The sequence of this TCR beta chain was determined in a study of IL-17A CD8 T cells in psoriatic arthritis synovium. Some background on the complete study: The goal of the study was to define the phenotype, molecular profile and function of synovial IL-17A+CD8+ T cells in psoriatic arthritis pathogenesis. Study-wide conclusions, independent of this receptor: Because no psoriatic arthritis synovial tissue samples were available, cells were taken from synovial fluid instead of synovial tissue. Although most synovial CD8+ subsets stayed polyclonal, some individual clones made up over 5% of the repertoire. Only three patients were covered by TCR sequencing, and this limited sample size was acknowledged by the authors. Morisita overlap indices above 0.8 were seen in two patients because many Tc17 clones were shared with the synovial Tc1 population.

Magnetically isolated CD3+ T cells were stimulated around 1.5 hours with PMA and ionomycin, then labeled by IL-17A and IFNgamma cytokine secretion assays. Synovial fluid effusions were aspirated from the actively inflamed joints of patients with psoriatic arthritis. For each patient, synovial fluid served as the source from which three memory CD8+ T cell populations were isolated by sorting: Tc1 cells (IL-17A-IFNgamma+), Tc17 cells (IL-17A+) and the bulk memory fraction, allowing their TCR repertoires to be compared. The psoriatic arthritis patients fulfilled the Classification of Psoriatic Arthritis Study Group (CASPAR) criteria. Cells secreting cytokines were also stained with a viability dye and with anti-CD3, CD8, CD14 and CD4 antibodies, then sorted on a BD FACSAria. A few patients with psoriatic arthritis provided sorted synovial fluid CD8+ T cell subsets that underwent TCRbeta sequencing. Before use, synovial fluid mononuclear cells were separated with Lymphoprep and cryopreserved in liquid nitrogen. Cryopreservation medium contained roughly 50% fetal calf serum and around 9.5% dimethyl sulfoxide.

After DNA extraction (Qiagen), TCRbeta V-D-J rearrangements were amplified in a bias-controlled manner and then sequenced at high throughput (immunoSEQ; Adaptive Biotech). On the authors' methods: The immunoSEQ Analyzer platform was used to analyze productive sequences at the sequence level. Clonality was calculated as 1 minus Pielou's evenness, with values from 0 (highly polyclonal) to 1 (monoclonal). Repertoire overlap between subsets was quantified with the Morisita index, from 0 (no similarity) to 1 (complete similarity). TCRdb took over this immuneACCESS table, retaining in-frame rearrangements with V and J assigned. Such tables are incomplete; in checked studies, under half of the missing clones stem from an unresolved V gene, and the remainder is unexplained. Clone size and V and J calls were adopted from that table, with D and trimming inferred from the DNA. Within this sample are 2,000 or so clones, with over 60% of them counted one time only. Roughly 10% of the sample goes to the ten largest clones.

Comments on this clone: The antigen it recognizes is unknown. Within one base of it there is no much larger clone, and no base qualities were kept.

This clonotype was sampled from a human donor with psoriatic arthritis. Sequencing input: IFN-gamma+ CD8+ T cells from synovial fluid. What this sample's cell subset or site label stands for: IL-17A-IFNgamma+ memory CD8+ (Tc1) cells.

The DNA sequence follows: TGTGCCAGCAGTTACTCGGCGAACTCCTACAATGAGCAGTTCTTC. It translates as CASSYSANSYNEQFF. The chain joins TRBV6-5 to TRBJ2-1; there is no confident call for the D gene. The junction shows trimming of 0 bases on V and 0 bases on J, plus 6 bases between the germline ends. The CDR3 sequence holds 15 residues, the cysteine and phenylalanine included. The DNA shown is the 45-base CDR3, in frame from base 1. The germline V gene encodes CDR1 MNHEY and CDR2 SVGAGI.